This TCR beta chain stems from a study of cytotoxic CD8 clonotypes in ibrutinib-treated CLL (dated by TCRdb to the early 2020s). Background for the entire study: The cohort was composed of under 12 relapsed/refractory and around 15 treatment-naive patients; IGHV unmutated status was identified in around 17 patients. Responses were partial in roughly 24 patients and complete in 2; after median roughly 69 months follow-up, around 15 stayed in remission and roughly twelve progressed. Cryopreserved peripheral blood mononuclear cells were collected before treatment, at response, and at either disease progression or sustained remission. Of the 86 participants in the trial, approximately 26 had longitudinal samples available. Every sample from remission and from progressive disease was obtained while the patients were still on ibrutinib. Response samples were obtained after a median of around eleven months of treatment, with a range of about 6 to 40 months. An average of roughly 270,000 productive templates and tens of thousands of productive rearrangements was obtained per sample. The research as a whole found: Baseline clonality was found to be higher than that of age-matched healthy donors and was strongly correlated with circulating CD8+ T-cell counts. Public clonotypes were rare and either shrank or stayed stable during treatment, and the rise in clonality at ibrutinib response reflected expansion of private clonotypes. Lymph node repertoires were not examined, and the timing of sampling was not matched between patients in sustained remission and those whose disease progressed. Clonality increased at ibrutinib response, stayed stable in sustained remission, and fell back toward baseline at progression.

In the case of this clone: The target of this receptor is not known. Base qualities are missing; no much larger clone stands one base away.

Reading the germline V gene (reference sequence) gives CDR1 LNHDA and CDR2 SQIVND. The CDR3 numbers 13 residues from cysteine through phenylalanine. Only the CDR3 region is kept as DNA, spanning 39 bases read in frame from base 1. For this chain, trimming is 6 bases at the V end and 5 bases at the J end, and the number of junction bases without a gene match is 4. The time point label corresponds to: around 2 years on ibrutinib. For TCR beta library preparation, approximately 2.2 micrograms of genomic DNA were isolated from cryopreserved PBMCs. Longitudinal blood samples from CLL patients receiving ibrutinib monotherapy were subjected to high-throughput TCR beta sequencing. The patients were enrolled in a single-center, open-label phase 2 trial of ibrutinib monotherapy. The goal of deep resolution MiSeq sequencing was a depth between 1 in 1 million and 1 in 200,000 T cells, and coverage averaged 10x per clonotype. TCR beta libraries were generated with the immunoSEQ hsTCRB Kit. The source study handled its data this way. Data were analyzed with ImmunoSEQ Data Assistant and ImmunoSEQ Analyzer, with V, D and J genes assigned per IMGT definitions. Clonality, which ranges from 0 to 1, was calculated as one minus the normalized Shannon entropy of productive rearrangement frequencies. Public clonotype analysis was restricted to overrepresented clonotypes comprising at least 0.05% of each patient's repertoire. About a dozen repertoires from age-matched healthy donors, obtained from immuneACCESS, served as clonality controls. The table comes from immuneACCESS by way of TCRdb, which keeps in-frame sequences with V and J called. Part of the clones is missing from these tables; in studies checked, under half for an unresolved V gene and the rest for unknown reasons. The V and J calls and clone size were taken over from that table, and D and trimming were inferred from the DNA. The sample table records fewer than 150,000 clones; under 90% of these occur just once. The ten largest clones represent 3.3% of the sample.

The chain was built from TRBV19 and TRBJ1-2, and 9 junctional nucleotides match TRBD1. This receptor was obtained from a human donor with chronic lymphocytic leukemia. This specimen was PBMCs, taken after 24 months of ibrutinib treatment. The DNA sequence reads TGTGCCAGTAGGCCGACAGGGGGGTATGGCTACACCTTC. Its translation reads: CASRPTGGYGYTF.